This T cell receptor beta chain was identified in a study of T cell responses to AZD1222 COVID-19 vaccine. Whole-study findings and limits: Donors, mostly white British, included more females; clonal diversity was possibly underestimated.

The germline CDR1 and CDR2 sequences are LGHDT and YNNKEL (reference sequence). This CDR3 has 14 amino acids. V gave up 4 bases and J gave up 12 bases; unmatched junction bases: 10. Turning to this clone: What it recognizes is unknown.

Clones were read by immunoSEQ multiplex PCR, and TCRdb kept only the in-frame ones, dropping some. The table includes about 140,000 clones, around nine tenths detected once. This sequence joins TRBV3-1 (or the pseudogene TRBV3-2) and TRBJ1-4; 8 bases fit TRBD1. The source is an adult in good health. This specimen consisted of peripheral blood, obtained on day 0 of AZD1222 vaccination. CDR3 bases: TGTGCCAGCAGCCTTCGGGGACAGGCGTTTGAACTGTTTTTT. It codes for CASSLRGQAFELFF.